This TCR beta chain was obtained from a study of T cell changes during pregnancy in multiple sclerosis. The length of the CDR3 is 16 residues. CDR1 is SEHNR and CDR2 is FQNEAQ in the germline V gene (reference sequence). The V end was cut by 1 base, the J end by 3 bases, with 16 bases between. Data came from immunoSEQ multiplex PCR; TCRdb stores just in-frame clones and leaves some out. The table records 80,000 to 100,000 clones, 85% to 95% of them present only once. Sequenced here: peripheral blood, sampled in the first trimester of pregnancy. This chain links TRBV7-9 with TRBJ2-7; D is possibly TRBD2 (6 bases). This receptor was taken from a female donor with multiple sclerosis, enrolled in a pregnancy study. The CDR3 loop is CASSLESSGSYYEQYF. CDR3 DNA sequence: TGTGCCAGCAGCTTAGAATCGAGCGGGTCCTACTACGAGCAGTACTTC. Looking up the rest from reference TRBV7-9 and TRBJ2-7 gives the full variable domain: DTGVSQNPRHKITKRGQNVTFRCDPISEHNRLYWYRQTLGQGPEFLTYFQNEAQLEKSRLLSDRFSAERPKGSFSTLEIQRTEQGDSAMYLCASSLESSGSYYEQYFGPGTRLTVT.